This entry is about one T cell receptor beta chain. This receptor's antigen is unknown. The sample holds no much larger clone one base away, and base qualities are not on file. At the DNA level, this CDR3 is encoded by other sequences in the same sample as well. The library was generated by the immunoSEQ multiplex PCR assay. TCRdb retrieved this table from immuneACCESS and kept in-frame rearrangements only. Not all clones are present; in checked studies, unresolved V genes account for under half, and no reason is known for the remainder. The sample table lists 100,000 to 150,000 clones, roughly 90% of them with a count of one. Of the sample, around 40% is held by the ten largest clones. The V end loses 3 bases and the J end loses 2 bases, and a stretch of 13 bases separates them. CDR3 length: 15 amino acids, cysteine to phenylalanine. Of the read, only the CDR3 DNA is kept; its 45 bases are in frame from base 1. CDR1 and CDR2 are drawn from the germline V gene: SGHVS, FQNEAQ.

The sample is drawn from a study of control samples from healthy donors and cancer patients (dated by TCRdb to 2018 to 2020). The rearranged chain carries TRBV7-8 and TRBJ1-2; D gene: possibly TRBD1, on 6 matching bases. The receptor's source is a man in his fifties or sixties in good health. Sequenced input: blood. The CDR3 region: CASSLFGGGNYGYTF. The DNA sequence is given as TGTGCCAGCAGCTTGTTCGGAGGGGGGAACTATGGCTACACCTTC.